Listed below are T cell receptor beta chains from one sample, sequenced in a study of identical twins. TCRdb reprocessed the 5' RACE reads via MiXCR and lists one record per CDR3 protein. This table has roughly 690,000 distinct CDR3 sequences, approximately 6% appearing once. The sample comprised naive T cells sorted from blood. All receptors come from a man aged 18 to 30 in good health. The conserved cysteine and the conserved F or W are not part of the CDR3 here. A D gene is named only where the DNA matches it firmly.

-,TRBV5-6,ASSLVSSAQF
-,TRBV10-3,AISGARNEQY
-,TRBV12-3/TRBV12-4,ASSPLNNNEQF
TRBD2,TRBV18,ASSPRGGAGASNEQF
TRBD2,TRBV5-1,ASSKGLAGSYEQY
-,TRBV20-1,SARGWSSTSQY
-,TRBV27,ASSFGLGGAKNIQY
TRBD1,TRBV6-1,ASSPDRASRSREQY
-,TRBV15,ATSRDRGWKKQY
TRBD1,TRBV6-2/TRBV6-3,ASRTGTAPGNTIY
TRBD2,TRBV12-3/TRBV12-4,ASSSPGTSGRRTGELF
-,TRBV18,ASSATTSRVGELF
TRBD1,TRBV20-1,SASLSGGEIRGPTGELF
-,TRBV4-2,ASSQPPTGTTNYEQY
TRBD2,TRBV29-1,SVEDRGTSGNEQY
-,TRBV20-1,SASRASLQF
-,TRBV20-1,SATPLANQPQH
-,TRBV25-1,ASSERTPYTDTQY
-,TRBV6-1,ASSQGHLNEKLF
TRBD1,TRBV10-3,AITETGTTNTGELF
-,TRBV28,ASSSWGTEAF
TRBD2,TRBV7-9,ASSSPSGRVYNEQF
-,TRBV11-2,ASSLARGAGSYNEQF
-,TRBV15,ATSRVNEQF
-,TRBV15,ATSRAGDGTDTQY
-,TRBV10-3,ATGIGDIETQY
-,TRBV28,ASSFRGTDTQY
TRBD1,TRBV5-5,ASSRDRGLREQY
TRBD1,TRBV24-1,ATSLTGGIGSGELF
TRBD1,TRBV20-1,SVPDRGGQPQH
TRBD1,TRBV7-8,ASTMRTGVNYEQY
TRBD1,TRBV29-1,SVADRGLLNTEAF
-,TRBV9,ASSVTGRLVYNEQF
TRBD2,TRBV5-4,ASSSPLAGGGETQY
-,TRBV30,AWSVRDYEQY
-,TRBV27,ASRFSPAGAGDTQY
-,TRBV21-1,ASSKVNIAGVQETQY
TRBD1,TRBV10-3,AISTRQGDREETQY
TRBD2,TRBV5-1,ASSPRPGGAYEQY
TRBD1,TRBV27,ASGGLGTGRNEQY
-,TRBV29-1,SVEGPSNYNEQF
-,TRBV4-1,ASSQVGGGDTDTQY
-,TRBV6-2/TRBV6-3,ASSYQATVNGEKLF
-,TRBV7-2,ASSNRDYYNEQF
TRBD2,TRBV10-3,AISEQGLAVRETQY
-,TRBV5-1,ASSLDPGTIYGYT
-,TRBV4-2,ASSQEDLSGEKLF
-,TRBV5-1,ASSSGARQSSIHEQY
TRBD2,TRBV7-2,ASSLGLAGVNDEQF
-,TRBV6-1,ASRGTEGFNYGYT
-,TRBV5-6,ASSLYDTDTQY
-,TRBV12-3/TRBV12-4,ASSPGPGGSEKLF
-,TRBV28,ASSLLGRNTQY
TRBD2,TRBV7-2,ASSLAGETSGSLGTQY
-,TRBV29-1,SVEKKSSYNEQF
-,TRBV14,ASSQYGSLSYNSPLH
TRBD1,TRBV5-4,ASSLGTGGIEQF
-,TRBV7-2,ASSNGAGANVLT
-,TRBV9,ASSPQGALIYEQY
TRBD1,TRBV20-1,SALDRGRQSNQPQH